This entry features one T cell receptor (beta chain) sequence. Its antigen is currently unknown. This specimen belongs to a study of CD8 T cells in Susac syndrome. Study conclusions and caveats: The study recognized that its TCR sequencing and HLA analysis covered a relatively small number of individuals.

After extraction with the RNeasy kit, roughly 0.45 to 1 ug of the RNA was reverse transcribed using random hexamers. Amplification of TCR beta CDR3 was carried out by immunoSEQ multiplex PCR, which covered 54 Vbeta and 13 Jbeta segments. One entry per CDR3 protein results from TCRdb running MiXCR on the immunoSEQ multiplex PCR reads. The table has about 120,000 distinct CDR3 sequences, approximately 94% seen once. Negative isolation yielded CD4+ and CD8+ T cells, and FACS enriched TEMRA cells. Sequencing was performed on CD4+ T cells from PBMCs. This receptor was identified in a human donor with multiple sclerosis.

The CDR3 nucleotides are TGTGCCAGCAGCTTCGCTTTAGGGTTGGAGAACACTGAAGCTTTCTTT. This codes for CASSFALGLENTEAFF. This chain connects TRBV7-2 to TRBJ1-1; D remains unclear. Deletions cut 3 bases from V and 1 base from J, with 15 bases between. The CDR3 sequence is 16 residues long. CDR1 SGHTA and CDR2 FQGNSA come from the germline V gene. Complete variable domain (other parts from reference TRBV7-2 and TRBJ1-1): GAGVSQSPSNKVTEKGKDVELRCDPISGHTALYWYRQSLGQGLEFLIYFQGNSAPDKSGLPSDRFSAERTGGSVSTLTIQRTQQEDSAVYLCASSFALGLENTEAFFGQGTRLTVV.